This entry features one T cell receptor beta chain sequence. Generated by immunoSEQ multiplex PCR, the TCRdb table keeps only in-frame clones and is missing some. The sample yields roughly 36,000 clones, about 89% seen once. The data stem from a study of blood T cell repertoires in COVID-19. For the study at large: PBMCs, B-cell-depleted T cells, or T cells were the source of the cDNA or gDNA that made up the material.

The CDR3 is 15 residues long. Germline V gene data show CDR1 as MNHEY and CDR2 as SVGEGT. Losses at the gene ends were 5 bases for V and 1 base for J; bases not matched to a gene: 6. The TCR comes from an elderly man with active COVID-19. The sequenced sample was peripheral blood. This sequence joins TRBV6-2 or TRBV6-3 and TRBJ2-7; TRBD1 matches 9 bases. The CDR3 nucleotides read TGTGCCAGCAGTAGACCCGGGACAGGGTCCTACGAGCAGTACTTC. The encoded protein is CASSRPGTGSYEQYF.